These 31 T cell receptor beta chains were all obtained from the same sample, sequenced in a study of OX40 agonist ivuxolimab in advanced cancers. Using immunoSEQ multiplex PCR, the repertoire was profiled, and TCRdb retains in-frame clones only, with some absent. The repertoire consists of under 40,000 clones, with around 86% occurring once and the leading ten covering 1.3% to 1.5%. The sample consisted of CD4+ or CD8+ T cells sorted from blood, taken in a trial of the OX40 agonist ivuxolimab. These receptors all stem from an adult with an advanced solid tumor such as melanoma, head and neck, liver or kidney cancer.

V usage is TRBV7-2 and J usage is TRBJ1-1; 7 positions match TRBD1. CDR3 size: 16 residues. Germline CDR1 reads SGHTA; CDR2 reads FQGNSA. Trimming cost V 4 bases and J 4 bases; bases outside gene matches: 12. The CDR3 sequence: CASSSLLRGLGTEAFF. DNA for the CDR3: TGTGCCAGCAGCTCCCTGCTGAGGGGGCTAGGCACTGAAGCTTTCTTT.

The rearrangement links TRBV11-3 to TRBJ2-5; weak D call: TRBD1 (6 bases). From germline, CDR1 is SGHNT and CDR2 YENEEA. Between the trimmed V and J ends, which lost 4 bases and 5 bases, there was a span of 11 bases. This CDR3 comprises 13 residues. The CDR3 protein is CASSSDRAETQYF. The CDR3 DNA sequence: TGTGCCAGCAGCTCGGACAGAGCCGAGACCCAGTACTTC.

The J gene is TRBJ2-3, the V gene TRBV9; no clear D gene. Trimming took off 3 bases at V and 1 base at J, with 9 bases between the two ends. The CDR3 totals 14 residues. Germline-derived CDR1 and CDR2 are SGDLS and YYNGEE. The DNA for the CDR3 is TGTGCCAGCAGCGCCGGGTTGGGCACAGATACGCAGTATTTT. Translating gives CASSAGLGTDTQYF. The whole variable domain, filled in from reference TRBV9 and TRBJ2-3, reads DSGVTQTPKHLITATGQRVTLRCSPRSGDLSVYWYQQSLDQGLQFLIQYYNGEERAKGNILERFSAQQFPDLHSELNLSSLELGDSALYFCASSAGLGTDTQYFGPGTRLTVL.

This chain connects TRBV29-1 to TRBJ2-5, with a possible D match to TRBD1 (6 bases). CDR3 size: 12 residues. The V gene's germline CDR1 is SQVTM and CDR2 ANQGSEA. Trimming took off 4 bases at V and 1 base at J, with 7 bases between the two ends. In DNA, the CDR3 is TGCAGCGTTGGGACAGTCCAAGAGACCCAGTACTTC. It encodes CSVGTVQETQYF.

This chain links TRBV6-6 with TRBJ1-3; maybe TRBD1 (5 bases). The CDR3 is 13 amino acids. V lost 7 bases to trimming and J lost 4 bases, with 11 bases between them. Germline lookup yields CDR1 MNHNY and CDR2 SVGAGI (reference sequence). CDR3 in amino acids: CASNRDVGNTIYF. The CDR3 region has the DNA TGTGCCAGCAACCGGGACGTCGGAAACACCATATATTTT.

The sample holds one count of this clone. This chain joins TRBV2 and TRBJ2-7, with TRBD2 identical over 12 bases. Germline-derived CDR1 and CDR2 are SNHLY and FYNNEI. CDR3 length equals 16 residues. The junction had 8 bases not matched to a gene; V was cut back by 4 bases and J by 4 bases. This CDR3 is CASSAGLAGRGYEQYF. CDR3 sequence (DNA): TGTGCCAGCAGTGCCGGACTAGCGGGGAGGGGTTACGAGCAGTACTTC.

A few counts support this clone. V usage is TRBV19 and J usage is TRBJ2-3, with D possibly being TRBD2 (6 bases). Trimming shortened V by 1 base and J by 4 bases, and 15 bases separated the two germline ends. The CDR3 contains 16 residues. Germline V gene data show CDR1 as LNHDA and CDR2 as SQIVND (reference sequence). This CDR3 is CASSIGGTLAADTQYF. CDR3 DNA: TGTGCCAGTAGTATAGGCGGGACTTTAGCGGCAGATACGCAGTATTTT.

This sequence joins TRBV7-2 and TRBJ2-3; D gene uncertain. The CDR3 runs to 15 residues. The germline V gene has CDR1 SGHTA and CDR2 FQGNSA. The ends were cut back, 4 bases at V and 2 bases at J, with 13 bases in the middle. CDR3 protein: CASSSHIHPTDTQYF. The CDR3 DNA sequence: TGTGCCAGCAGCTCCCACATCCATCCCACAGATACGCAGTATTTT.

The chain links TRBV5-8 to TRBJ1-2; D gene ambiguous. CDR3 length: 15 residues. Trimming cost V 2 bases and J 5 bases, with 16 bases left between them. The germline CDR1 and CDR2 sequences are SGHTS and YDEGEE. CDR3 amino acids: CASSFNYPIPYGYTF. The CDR3 DNA reads TGTGCCAGCAGCTTTAATTATCCGATCCCATATGGCTACACCTTC.

The chain uses TRBV4-3 and TRBJ1-6, with a possible D match to TRBD1 (5 bases). Germline lookup yields CDR1 LGHNA and CDR2 YSLEER. The V and J ends lost 1 base and 10 bases respectively, with 17 bases between them. The CDR3 has 16 residues. The chain's CDR3 is CASSQGKGLGGSPLHF. The CDR3 nucleotides read TGCGCCAGCAGCCAAGGGAAGGGCTTGGGGGGATCACCCCTCCACTTT.

The chain combines TRBV29-1 with TRBJ2-1; the D is unclear. This CDR3 contains 14 residues. The ends were cut back, 4 bases at V and 4 bases at J, with 14 bases in the middle. Per the germline V gene, CDR1 is SQVTM and CDR2 is ANQGSEA. The chain's CDR3 is CSVAMAAAYNEQFF. In DNA, the CDR3 is TGCAGCGTTGCTATGGCAGCCGCGTACAATGAGCAGTTCTTC.

The chain is built from TRBV27 and TRBJ2-3; the D is unclear. This CDR3 region has 14 residues. Trimming removed 2 bases from V and 2 bases from J, with 8 bases in between. The V gene's germline CDR1 is MNHEY and CDR2 SMNVEV (reference sequence). CDR3 in amino acids: CASSLNTDTDTQYF. DNA for the CDR3: TGTGCCAGCAGTTTAAATACAGACACAGATACGCAGTATTTT.

This clone appeared once. The chain combines TRBV5-6 with TRBJ2-2, with 11 positions matching TRBD1. V trimming: 3 bases; J trimming: 4 bases; junction bases outside the gene matches: 5. The CDR3 is 16 amino acids. Germline lookup yields CDR1 SGHDT and CDR2 YYEEEE. CDR3 DNA sequence: TGTGCCAGCAGCTACTGGACAGGGGGCATCACCGGGGAGCTGTTTTTT. Amino acids: CASSYWTGGITGELFF.

The genes are TRBV18 and TRBJ1-2; TRBD1 aligns across 9 bases. The CDR3 loop spans 13 amino acids. The germline CDR1 and CDR2 sequences are KGHSH and LQKENI. With V trimmed by 0 bases and J by 9 bases, 2 bases remained unmatched. CDR3 coding DNA: TGTGCCAGCTCACCACCTACAGGGGGCCGCTACACCTTC. This gives the protein CASSPPTGGRYTF.

This clone was seen a few times. The rearrangement uses TRBV7-2 and TRBJ2-3; 9 nucleotides align to TRBD2. J lost 5 bases, V lost 8 bases, and 8 bases had no gene match. The V gene's germline CDR1 is SGHTA and CDR2 FQGNSA. The CDR3 runs to 14 residues. Written as DNA, the CDR3 is TGTGCCAGCTTAGCGGGAGCCCCGGAAGATACGCAGTATTTT. Protein sequence: CASLAGAPEDTQYF.

This clone was found a few times. This sequence joins TRBV4-3 and TRBJ2-7; either TRBD1 or TRBD2 may fit D (5 bases each). CDR3 size: 16 residues. Trimming removed 0 bases at V and 5 bases at J, with 17 bases between. Germline assignment: CDR1 LGHNA and CDR2 YSLEER. The CDR3 loop is CASSQEGRTVVDEQYF. The CDR3 DNA follows: TGCGCCAGCAGCCAAGAGGGACGGACGGTGGTCGACGAGCAGTACTTC.

V and J are TRBV11-2 and TRBJ2-2; 7 bases are shared with TRBD1. CDR1 and CDR2 (germline): SGHAT, FQNNGV. With 5 bases clipped from V and 1 base from J, the junction kept 10 bases outside the gene matches. CDR3 length: 17 amino acids. In DNA form, the CDR3 reads TGTGCCAGCAGCCGCGCAGATTGGACAGGGAACACCGGGGAGCTGTTTTTT. Residues: CASSRADWTGNTGELFF.

This chain links TRBV9 with TRBJ2-3; D is uncertain. This CDR3 has 13 amino acids. V was clipped by 0 bases and J by 3 bases, with 5 bases between them. Per the germline V gene, CDR1 is SGDLS and CDR2 is YYNGEE. The DNA of the CDR3 is TGTGCCAGCAGCGTAGAATGGACAGATACGCAGTATTTT. Translation gives CASSVEWTDTQYF.

The chain is built from TRBV7-9 and TRBJ1-3; no clear D. Trimming stripped 2 bases from V and 2 bases from J, with 13 bases between. The germline V gene encodes CDR1 SEHNR and CDR2 FQNEAQ (reference sequence). The CDR3 is 16 amino acids. The CDR3 coding sequence is TGTGCCAGCAGCTTAACGGCAGTTCGGGCTGGAAACACCATATATTTT. It is translated as CASSLTAVRAGNTIYF.

This clone has a handful of counts. This rearrangement joins TRBV6-5 to TRBJ2-5, with TRBD1 matching 7 bases. CDR3 size: 15 residues. Germline V lookup: CDR1 MNHEY, CDR2 SVGAGI. Trimming at V came to 6 bases and at J to 2 bases, leaving 9 bases not matched to a gene. Here the CDR3 reads CASSPSGTEQETQYF. The CDR3 DNA sequence: TGTGCCAGCAGCCCTTCGGGGACAGAACAAGAGACCCAGTACTTC.

The chain is built from TRBV7-6 and TRBJ2-2; D is possibly TRBD1 (7 bases). V was pared by 5 bases and J by 4 bases, with 14 bases between. Germline V gene sequence: CDR1 SGHVS, CDR2 FNYEAQ. The CDR3 extends over 15 amino acids. The DNA of the CDR3 is TGTGCCAGCAGCCAGACAGGGAGGCCCACCGGGGAGCTGTTTTTT. The encoded protein is CASSQTGRPTGELFF.

V and J are TRBV19 and TRBJ2-3; TRBD2 might be the D (6 bases). The V end was cut by 6 bases, the J end by 7 bases, with 17 bases between. This CDR3 has 14 residues. Germline V CDR1 and CDR2: LNHDA, SQIVND (reference sequence). CDR3 residues: CASREGTDLNTQYF. CDR3 coding DNA: TGTGCCAGTAGGGAGGGAACGGATTTGAATACGCAGTATTTT. The full variable domain, rest sourced from reference TRBV19 and TRBJ2-3, is DGGITQSPKYLFRKEGQNVTLSCEQNLNHDAMYWYRQDPGQGLRLIYYSQIVNDFQKGDIAEGYSVSREKKESFPLTVTSAQKNPTAFYLCASREGTDLNTQYFGPGTRLTVL.

The chain carries TRBV18 and TRBJ1-6; D gene uncertain. CDR3 length: 14 amino acids. The germline V gene has CDR1 KGHSH and CDR2 LQKENI. V was pared by 6 bases and J by 4 bases, with 10 bases between. The CDR3 region is CASSPAPYNSPLHF. The CDR3 DNA is TGTGCCAGCTCCCCAGCACCGTATAATTCACCCCTCCACTTT.

The V gene is TRBV6-1, the J gene TRBJ1-1; maybe TRBD1 (5 bases). Germline lookup yields CDR1 MNHNS and CDR2 SASEGT. The ends were cut back, 6 bases at V and 2 bases at J, with 10 bases in the middle. The CDR3 extends over 13 amino acids. CDR3 region: CASRPRANTEAFF. Here the CDR3 DNA reads TGTGCCAGCAGACCCAGGGCAAACACTGAAGCTTTCTTT.

The rearrangement links TRBV5-1 to TRBJ2-3, with 9 bases identical to TRBD2. The germline V gene encodes CDR1 SGHRS and CDR2 YFSETQ. This CDR3 is built from 14 residues. V lost 7 bases to trimming and J lost 6 bases; unmatched junction nucleotides: 9. The CDR3 region is CASQRGAIDDTQYF. In DNA, the CDR3 is TGCGCCAGCCAGCGGGGGGCGATAGATGATACGCAGTATTTT.

The chain couples TRBV11-2 to TRBJ2-2; 7 bases fit TRBD1. Trimming took 4 bases from V and 5 from J; bases not matched to a gene: 1. Germline V gene sequence: CDR1 SGHAT, CDR2 FQNNGV. This CDR3 has 13 residues. CDR3 nucleotide sequence: TGTGCCAGCAGCTCACAGGGGACCGGGGAGCTGTTTTTT. As protein: CASSSQGTGELFF.

The chain has TRBV27 and TRBJ2-4; 7 bases fit TRBD2. This CDR3 contains 16 residues. J lost 0 bases, V lost 5 bases, and 7 bases had no gene match. Germline-derived CDR1 and CDR2 are MNHEY and SMNVEV (reference sequence). The DNA of the CDR3 is TGTGCCAGCAGTACATGGGACTATCTAGCCAAAAACATTCAGTACTTC. As protein: CASSTWDYLAKNIQYF.

V gene TRBV21-1 combines with J gene TRBJ2-5; no check of the table's D call, TRBD2, against the DNA was made. TRBV21-1 is shown as a pseudogene. The CDR3 covers 13 residues. CDR3 sequence (DNA): TGTGCCAGCACCCAGTTGGGGGGAGAGACCCAGTACTTC. It encodes CASTQLGGETQYF.

V gene TRBV29-1 combines with J gene TRBJ2-3; possibly TRBD2 for D (5 bases). This CDR3 has 16 amino acids. Trimming pared 0 bases from V and 1 base from J, leaving 14 bases between. Per the germline V gene, CDR1 is SQVTM and CDR2 is ANQGSEA. The CDR3 sequence: CSVEDGSGARTDTQYF. The CDR3 DNA is TGCAGCGTTGAAGATGGGAGCGGAGCCCGCACAGATACGCAGTATTTT.

This clone was picked up a small number of times. The V call is TRBV19, the J call TRBJ1-6; D is uncertain. CDR1 and CDR2 (germline): LNHDA, SQIVND (reference sequence). CDR3 length: 15 amino acids. Trimming left V 2 bases short and J 3 bases short, with 8 bases between. CDR3 sequence: CASSISQDYNSPLHF. DNA for the CDR3: TGTGCCAGTAGTATAAGCCAGGACTATAATTCACCCCTCCACTTT. The variable domain in full, completed from reference TRBV19 and TRBJ1-6, reads DGGITQSPKYLFRKEGQNVTLSCEQNLNHDAMYWYRQDPGQGLRLIYYSQIVNDFQKGDIAEGYSVSREKKESFPLTVTSAQKNPTAFYLCASSISQDYNSPLHFGNGTRLTVT.

This sequence joins TRBV19 and TRBJ1-1; weak D call: TRBD1 (5 bases). The CDR3 sequence is 14 residues long. CDR1 is LNHDA, CDR2 SQIVND, per germline (reference sequence). Trimming took 5 bases from V and 3 from J, leaving 13 bases between them. The CDR3: CASSFRRGYTEAFF. The CDR3 DNA reads as TGTGCCAGTAGTTTCCGCCGGGGGTACACTGAAGCTTTCTTT.